The 4 T cell receptor beta chains in this list originate from one sample, sequenced in a study of CD8 T cells in Susac syndrome. RNA amounts of about 0.5 to 1 ug underwent reverse transcription with random hexamers. A single record per CDR3 protein comes from TCRdb applying MiXCR to the immunoSEQ multiplex PCR reads. The data contain about 440,000 distinct CDR3 sequences, 85% to 90% of them singletons. The specimen was CD8+ T cells from PBMCs. These receptors all come from a human donor with multiple sclerosis.

The chain recombines TRBV6-5 with TRBJ2-3; 12 bases are a match to TRBD1. CDR1 and CDR2 from the germline V gene are MNHEY and SVGAGI. Losses at the gene ends were 5 bases for V and 4 bases for J; bases not matched to a gene: 7. The length of the CDR3 is 16 residues. In DNA, the CDR3 is TGTGCCAGCAGTAACCGGGACAGGGGGCCAGCAGATACGCAGTATTTT. It encodes CASSNRDRGPADTQYF.

The chain joins TRBV2 to TRBJ1-4; the D is unclear. Trimming took 4 bases from V and 7 from J, leaving 1 base between them. Germline CDR1 is SNHLY and CDR2 is FYNNEI. CDR3 size: 10 residues. CDR3 residues: CASSVEKLFF. CDR3 DNA: TGTGCCAGCAGTGTTGAAAAACTGTTTTTT. Full variable domain (rest looked up from reference TRBV2 and TRBJ1-4): EPEVTQTPSHQVTQMGQEVILRCVPISNHLYFYWYRQILGQKVEFLVSFYNNEISEKSEIFDDQFSVERPDGSNFTLKIRSTKLEDSAMYFCASSVEKLFFGSGTQLSVL.

The rearrangement joins TRBV27 to TRBJ2-5; TRBD2 agrees at 15 bases. This CDR3 spans 16 amino acids. The trim removed 6 bases at V and 1 base at J, leaving 3 bases unmatched. Germline CDR1 MNHEY, CDR2 SMNVEV (reference sequence). The CDR3 region has the DNA TGTGCCAGCAGGGGACTAGCGGGAGGACCCCAAGAGACCCAGTACTTC. This translates into CASRGLAGGPQETQYF.

The chain's CDR3 is CASSVGYRTDEETQYF. Written as DNA, the CDR3 is TGTGCCAGCAGCGTAGGTTATCGGACGGATGAAGAGACCCAGTACTTC. The V gene is TRBV9, the J gene TRBJ2-5; D gene unclear. The CDR3 has 16 residues. Germline V gene lookup returns CDR1 SGDLS and CDR2 YYNGEE. The germline V and J ends were trimmed by 0 bases and 3 bases, with 15 bases remaining between them. The whole variable domain, filled in from reference TRBV9 and TRBJ2-5, reads DSGVTQTPKHLITATGQRVTLRCSPRSGDLSVYWYQQSLDQGLQFLIQYYNGEERAKGNILERFSAQQFPDLHSELNLSSLELGDSALYFCASSVGYRTDEETQYFGPGTRLLVL.